This T cell receptor (beta chain) was retrieved from a study of T-cell reconstitution after alpha-beta-depleted transplantation in children. Whole-study results and caveats: Surviving recipient T cells and thymic progenitors produced the high day-60 TCRbeta diversity seen in some patients. Roughly two months post-transplant, alpha-beta T cells reportedly originated from several hundred graft clones that had expanded.

Preparation of the TCRbeta library was carried out with unique molecular identifiers. MiXCR, run by TCRdb on the PCR reads, gives a single entry per CDR3 protein. This sample has 200,000 to 250,000 distinct CDR3 sequences, with approximately 11% found just once. This clonotype was seen many times. The antigen remains unidentified. The starting material was PBMCs, obtained before TCRalphabeta/CD19-depleted stem cell transplant. The sequence derives from a child in the first two years of life with acute myeloid leukemia, due to receive a stem cell transplant.

The CDR3: CATSDWTGTFGYTF. CDR3 DNA: TGTGCCACCAGTGATTGGACAGGGACCTTTGGCTACACCTTC. V gene TRBV24-1 combines with J gene TRBJ1-2, with 8 bases that match TRBD1. CDR1 is KGHDR, CDR2 SFDVKD, per germline. V gave up 2 bases and J gave up 7 bases; unmatched junction bases: 5. This CDR3 region has 14 residues.